The rows below give T cell receptor beta chains drawn from one sample of a study of blood T cells in healthy people across ages. TCRdb re-called the 5' RACE reads through MiXCR, storing one row per CDR3 protein. This repertoire shows 1.5 million to 2 million distinct CDR3 sequences, about 39% found once; its top ten account for about 21%. The sequenced sample was blood. Receptor source: a human donor in good health. Each CDR3 is given with its conserved first and last residue. The D gene is left open where the match is weak. Clone size is not always given. Where it is, it says once, few, many or a class for expanded clones.

cdr3_aa,cdr3_nt,v_call,clone_size,cdr3_length,d_call,j_call
CASSYPGTSAQAEYF,TGTGCCAGCAGTTACCCTGGGACTAGCGCCCAAGCGGAGTACTTC,TRBV6-2/TRBV6-3,.,15,TRBD2,TRBJ2-4
CASSFTSGGFTDTQYF,TGTGCCAGCAGCTTTACTAGCGGGGGGTTCACAGATACGCAGTATTTT,TRBV11-2,.,16,TRBD2,TRBJ2-3
CSVVPALSSYNERFF,TGCAGCGTTGTCCCAGCGTTGAGCTCCTACAATGAGCGGTTCTTC,TRBV29-1,.,15,.,TRBJ2-1
CSGSGGATQETQYF,TGCAGTGGGAGCGGGGGGGCGACACAAGAGACCCAGTACTTC,TRBV20-1,.,14,TRBD2,TRBJ2-5
CASSPRPTQANTEAFF,TGCGCCAGCAGCCCCAGACCTACTCAGGCGAACACTGAAGCTTTCTTT,TRBV5-1,.,16,.,TRBJ1-1
CASSLLGRGGDYGYTF,TGTGCCAGCAGTTTATTAGGCCGAGGGGGCGACTATGGCTACACCTTC,TRBV28,.,16,TRBD1,TRBJ1-2
CASSYALGQANVLTF,TGTGCCAGCAGTTACGCACTTGGACAGGCCAACGTCCTGACTTTC,TRBV6-2/TRBV6-3,once,15,.,TRBJ2-6
CASSLKGAETSGANVLTF,TGTGCCAGCAGCTTAAAGGGGGCAGAGACTTCTGGGGCCAACGTCCTGACTTTC,TRBV7-8,.,18,TRBD1,TRBJ2-6
CAISDEDRVTEAFF,TGTGCCATCAGTGATGAGGACAGGGTCACTGAAGCTTTCTTT,TRBV10-3,.,14,TRBD1,TRBJ1-1
CASARGGTYEQYF,TGTGCCAGCGCCAGGGGGGGGACCTACGAGCAGTACTTC,TRBV28,.,13,.,TRBJ2-7
CASSPTGTNYEQYF,TGTGCCAGCAGCCCGACCGGGACTAACTACGAGCAGTACTTC,TRBV3-1,.,14,TRBD2,TRBJ2-7
CASSALGQGGTDTQYF,TGTGCCAGCAGCGCACTCGGACAGGGGGGGACAGATACGCAGTATTTT,TRBV9,few,16,TRBD1,TRBJ2-3
CASSWGTGVPQAFF,TGTGCCAGCAGCTGGGGGACAGGGGTCCCCCAAGCTTTCTTT,TRBV7-3,few,14,TRBD1,TRBJ1-1
CASSYSDRGGISYEQYF,TGTGCCAGCAGTTATTCTGACAGGGGTGGCATCTCCTACGAGCAGTACTTC,TRBV6-2/TRBV6-3,.,17,TRBD1,TRBJ2-7
CASSQGPLAYEQYF,TGCGCCAGCAGCCAAGGACCCCTAGCCTACGAGCAGTACTTC,TRBV5-1,.,14,.,TRBJ2-7
CAIDPLYQDSGGIYYNEQFF,TGTGCCATCGATCCTCTTTACCAGGATAGCGGGGGAATCTACTACAATGAGCAGTTCTTC,TRBV10-3,.,20,TRBD2,TRBJ2-1
CAISESGRGQDNSPLHF,TGTGCCATCAGTGAGTCGGGAAGGGGACAGGATAATTCACCCCTCCACTTT,TRBV10-3,.,17,TRBD1,TRBJ1-6
CAISPGDEAFF,TGTGCCATCAGTCCGGGCGATGAAGCTTTCTTT,TRBV10-3,few,11,.,TRBJ1-1
CASRGGSGGCTEQFF,TGTGCCAGCAGGGGAGGTAGCGGGGGATGTACTGAGCAGTTCTTC,TRBV6-5,few,15,TRBD2,TRBJ2-1
CASSQDVTYTEAFF,TGCGCCAGCAGCCAAGACGTGACATACACTGAAGCTTTCTTT,TRBV4-3,.,14,.,TRBJ1-1
CSVRLAGVYNEQFF,TGCAGCGTTCGCCTAGCGGGGGTCTACAATGAGCAGTTCTTC,TRBV29-1,few,14,TRBD2,TRBJ2-1
CASSSYRDNYGYTF,TGTGCCAGCAGCTCATACCGGGACAACTATGGCTACACCTTC,TRBV7-2,.,14,.,TRBJ1-2
CASSFGTLVDTQYF,TGCGCCAGCAGCTTCGGGACCCTGGTGGATACGCAGTATTTT,TRBV5-1,.,14,.,TRBJ2-3
CASSLSSNRGYGYTF,TGTGCCAGCAGTTTATCGAGCAACAGGGGCTATGGCTACACCTTC,TRBV27,few,15,TRBD1,TRBJ1-2
CASSNTQGRGYTF,TGTGCCAGCAGTAATACGCAGGGTCGAGGCTACACCTTC,TRBV12-3/TRBV12-4,.,13,.,TRBJ1-2
CASSLIPTYNEQFF,TGTGCCAGCAGCCTGATACCCACCTACAATGAGCAGTTCTTC,TRBV7-2,.,14,.,TRBJ2-1
CASSLLAGDNNEQFF,TGCGCCAGCAGCTTACTAGCGGGGGACAACAATGAGCAGTTCTTC,TRBV5-1,.,15,TRBD2,TRBJ2-1
CASSPVRGIDTQYF,TGTGCCAGCAGCCCCGTACGAGGGATAGATACGCAGTATTTT,TRBV4-2,.,14,.,TRBJ2-3